A single sample gave rise to the 22 T cell receptor beta chains below, sequenced in a study of CD8+CD57+ T cells in acquired aplastic anemia. Genomic DNA constituted the template upon which TCR beta VDJ and CDR3 profiling was performed. TCRdb itself ran the reads through MiXCR, one entry per CDR3 protein. The top ten clones hold roughly 8.4% of a sample with some 150,000 distinct CDR3 sequences, 41% of them seen once. Sequencing was performed on sorted CD4+, CD8+, or CD8+CD57+ T cells (not recorded which) from PBMCs. These receptors were obtained from a human donor in good health, serving as a control.

At least ten counts were recorded for this clonotype. The chain couples TRBV5-1 to TRBJ1-2, with D uncertain. This CDR3 contains 14 residues. V lost 1 base and J lost 3, with 10 bases in between. CDR1 SGHRS and CDR2 YFSETQ come from the germline V gene. The CDR3 DNA is TGCGCCAGCAGCTTGAGAGGAAGAGACTATGGCTACACCTTC. Residues: CASSLRGRDYGYTF.

In the case of this clonotype: This may stem from a read error, because a much larger clone lies one nucleotide away. The CDR3 ends on some other residue instead of the conserved phenylalanine or tryptophan, so this is likely a read error. The chain employs TRBV11-2 and TRBJ1-1; D is uncertain. Germline CDR1 and CDR2: SGHAT and FQNNGV. The CDR3 extends over 15 amino acids. Deletions cut 5 bases from V and 2 bases from J, with 15 bases between. The chain's CDR3 is CASSQDLRTNTEAFS. The CDR3 DNA reads TGTGCCAGCAGCCAAGATCTGAGGACTAACACTGAAGCTTTCTCT.

The chain uses TRBV19 and TRBJ1-4, with D perhaps matching TRBD1 (5 bases). Looked up from germline, CDR1 is LNHDA and CDR2 is SQIVND (reference sequence). The V end was cut by 7 bases, the J end by 4 bases, with 16 bases between. This CDR3 comprises 15 residues. The CDR3 sequence is CASTDYGQGNEKLFF. The CDR3 DNA reads TGTGCCAGTACCGACTACGGGCAGGGTAATGAAAAACTGTTTTTT.

Comments on this clonotype: A read error is possible here, since a much larger clone lies one base away. The chain joins TRBV11-2 to TRBJ2-1, with 9 nucleotides matching TRBD2. CDR1 is SGHAT, CDR2 FQNNGV, per germline. The CDR3 contains 19 residues. V was pared by 1 base and J by 0 bases, with 10 bases of the junction left unmatched. The CDR3, as DNA: TGTGCCAGCAGCTTAGGTCCTCGCGGGAGGGCCGGCTCCTACAATGAGCAGTTCTTC. It translates to CASSLGPRGRAGSYNEQFF.

Note on this clonotype: One junction end does not reproduce the germline sequence, and a read error may be involved. This sequence joins TRBV9 and TRBJ2-5; D not certain. CDR1 SGDLS and CDR2 YYNGEE come from the germline V gene. The CDR3 extends over 14 amino acids. In nucleotides, the CDR3 is TGTGCCAGCAGCGTAGGGGATGCAGGAGAGGCCCAGTACTTC. It codes for CASSVGDAGEAQYF.

This clonotype was seen repeatedly, ten times or more. The chain joins TRBV6-2 or TRBV6-3 to TRBJ1-6, with a possible D match to TRBD1 (6 bases). V was pared by 2 bases and J by 6 bases, with 20 bases between. CDR3 length equals 18 residues. CDR1 MNHEY and CDR2 SVGEGT come from the germline V gene. The CDR3 DNA sequence: TGTGCCAGCAGTTACGATCCTGGGACACGGATTCTTAATTCACCCCTCCACTTT. It specifies CASSYDPGTRILNSPLHF.

The CDR3 DNA reads as TGTGCCACCAGCAGCTTGGGGGCGGGGGCTACAGATACGCAGTATTTT. Translation gives CATSSLGAGATDTQYF. The chain joins TRBV15 to TRBJ2-3, with D possibly being TRBD2 (7 bases). Germline CDR1 LNHNV, CDR2 YYDKDF (reference sequence). The V end was cut by 3 bases, the J end by 3 bases, with 16 bases between. This CDR3 spans 16 amino acids.

This clonotype was observed many times. The V gene is TRBV11-3, the J gene TRBJ2-7, with a weak D call TRBD2 (5 bases). The ends were cut back, 4 bases at V and 3 bases at J, with 10 bases in the middle. Germline CDR1 SGHNT, CDR2 YENEEA. This CDR3 is built from 13 residues. The DNA for the CDR3 is TGTGCCAGCAGCTCTGACGGGGACTACGAGCAGTACTTC. Translated, it gives CASSSDGDYEQYF.

The chain carries TRBV20-1 and TRBJ2-5, with TRBD2 as a possible D gene (6 bases). The germline CDR1 and CDR2 sequences are DFQATT and SNEGSKA (reference sequence). The V end lost 3 bases, the J end lost 1 base, and 9 bases lay between the germline ends. The CDR3 length is 13 residues. CDR3 loop: CSARRDFQETQYF. CDR3 DNA sequence: TGCAGTGCTAGGCGGGACTTCCAAGAGACCCAGTACTTC.

This clonotype was observed a few times. This clone may be a read error of a much larger clone one base away. The missing conserved phenylalanine or tryptophan at the end of this CDR3 makes a read error likely. The J gene is TRBJ1-2, the V gene TRBV14; D gene ambiguous. Germline V gene sequence: CDR1 SGHDN, CDR2 FVKESK. Trimming pared 5 bases from V and 8 bases from J, leaving 12 bases between. There are 12 residues in the CDR3. This chain's CDR3 is CASSSRGWGYTL. CDR3 in DNA: TGTGCCAGCAGCTCCCGGGGTTGGGGCTACACCCTC.

V and J are TRBV2 and TRBJ2-1; D is perhaps TRBD1 (7 bases). This CDR3 region has 14 residues. The germline V gene encodes CDR1 SNHLY and CDR2 FYNNEI. The V end lost 7 bases, the J end lost 4 bases, and 14 bases lay between the germline ends. The CDR3 DNA reads as TGTGCCAGCAAGGAGGGGGCCGCGTACAATGAGCAGTTCTTC. Translating gives CASKEGAAYNEQFF.

This clonotype has at least ten counts. The V call is TRBV6-1, the J call TRBJ2-7, with 7 positions matching TRBD1. The germline V gene encodes CDR1 MNHNS and CDR2 SASEGT. V was pared by 5 bases and J by 0 bases, with 13 bases of the junction left unmatched. CDR3 size: 17 residues. The CDR3 region is CASSPTRTGRTSYEQYF. CDR3 sequence (DNA): TGTGCCAGCAGTCCCACGAGGACAGGCCGAACCTCCTACGAGCAGTACTTC.

The chain has TRBV9 and TRBJ2-5; TRBD2 is a possible D gene (5 bases). Trimming pared 1 base from V and 7 bases from J, leaving 8 bases between. Germline CDR1 reads SGDLS; CDR2 reads YYNGEE. The length of the CDR3 is 12 residues. The CDR3 nucleotides read TGTGCCAGCAGCGTACTAGCAGGGACCCAGTACTTC. Its translation is CASSVLAGTQYF.

This clonotype occurred many times. The chain couples TRBV4-1 to TRBJ1-3; 8 nucleotides agree with TRBD1. V lost 3 bases to trimming and J lost 2 bases; unmatched junction nucleotides: 0. Germline assignment: CDR1 MGHRA and CDR2 YSYEKL. The length of the CDR3 is 14 residues. CDR3 region: CASSQTGAGNTIYF. The CDR3 DNA is TGCGCCAGCAGCCAGACAGGGGCTGGAAACACCATATATTTT.

In the case of this clonotype: A much larger clone lies a single base off, so this may be a read error. The rearrangement uses TRBV30 and TRBJ2-3; D not resolved. CDR1 is GTSNPN, CDR2 SVGIG, per germline (reference sequence). V was shortened by 1 base and J by 5 bases, with 10 bases between the two germline ends. This CDR3 region has 13 residues. CDR3 in DNA: TGTGCCTGGAGTGGACACAAGGGAGATACGCAGTATTTT. This encodes CAWSGHKGDTQYF.

Many counts were recorded for this clonotype. The J gene is TRBJ2-2, the V gene TRBV5-4; 9 positions agree with TRBD2. V was pared by 4 bases and J by 0 bases, with 4 bases of the junction left unmatched. Germline CDR1 SGHNT, CDR2 YYREEE (reference sequence). The CDR3 is made up of 16 amino acids. Here the CDR3 DNA reads TGTGCCAGCAGCGTAAGACTAGCGGCGAACACCGGGGAGCTGTTTTTT. Encoded protein: CASSVRLAANTGELFF.

Note on this clonotype: One end of the junction is discordant with germline, which a read error may explain. The rearrangement uses TRBV5-8 and TRBJ1-2; D is perhaps TRBD1 (6 bases). Germline assignment: CDR1 SGHTS and CDR2 YDEGEE. The CDR3 runs to 11 residues. The CDR3 is CASSLGTAHPF. The CDR3 DNA sequence: TGTGCCAGCAGCTTGGGGACAGCCCATCCCTTC.

This chain links TRBV11-2 with TRBJ1-6; a possible D gene is TRBD1 (5 bases). The V gene lost 6 bases and the J gene lost 2 bases, with 17 bases spanning the gap. Germline CDR1 and CDR2: SGHAT and FQNNGV. CDR3 length equals 17 residues. The CDR3 region is CASRPSGGATYNSPLHF. The CDR3 DNA follows: TGTGCCAGCAGGCCCTCGGGGGGTGCTACCTATAATTCACCCCTCCACTTT.

V usage is TRBV5-6 and J usage is TRBJ1-2; D call uncertain. The CDR3 loop spans 14 amino acids. CDR1 is SGHDT and CDR2 is YYEEEE in the germline V gene. The ends were cut back, 0 bases at V and 4 bases at J, with 10 bases in the middle. CDR3 residues: CASSLGGQAYGYTF. Written as DNA, the CDR3 is TGTGCCAGCAGCTTGGGGGGTCAGGCCTATGGCTACACCTTC.

This clonotype has a count of ten or more. The chain recombines TRBV20-1 with TRBJ1-1, with 10 bases matching TRBD1. The CDR3 runs to 15 residues. From germline, CDR1 is DFQATT and CDR2 SNEGSKA (reference sequence). With V trimmed by 6 bases and J by 1 base, 8 bases remained unmatched. The CDR3 coding sequence is TGCAGTGCAGCTAAACGGGACAGGGGGAACACTGAAGCTTTCTTT. Translating it yields CSAAKRDRGNTEAFF.

This clonotype appeared many times. The genes are TRBV20-1 and TRBJ1-5; a possible D gene is TRBD1 (6 bases). The V and J ends lost 3 bases and 2 bases respectively, with 20 bases between them. Germline V lookup: CDR1 DFQATT, CDR2 SNEGSKA (reference sequence). The CDR3 contains 17 residues. The CDR3: CSARRGGREFGNQPQHF. DNA for the CDR3: TGCAGTGCTAGGCGAGGGGGGCGAGAATTTGGCAATCAGCCCCAGCATTTT.

This clonotype was detected many times. CDR3 sequence (DNA): TGTGCCAGCAGCTTGAGGGGGCCGAACACTGAAGCTTTCTTT. Amino acid sequence: CASSLRGPNTEAFF. The genes are TRBV5-8 and TRBJ1-1; TRBD1 matches at 7 bases. V lost 1 base and J lost 1; bases outside the gene matches: 1. The length of the CDR3 is 14 residues. Germline CDR1 is SGHTS and CDR2 is YDEGEE.